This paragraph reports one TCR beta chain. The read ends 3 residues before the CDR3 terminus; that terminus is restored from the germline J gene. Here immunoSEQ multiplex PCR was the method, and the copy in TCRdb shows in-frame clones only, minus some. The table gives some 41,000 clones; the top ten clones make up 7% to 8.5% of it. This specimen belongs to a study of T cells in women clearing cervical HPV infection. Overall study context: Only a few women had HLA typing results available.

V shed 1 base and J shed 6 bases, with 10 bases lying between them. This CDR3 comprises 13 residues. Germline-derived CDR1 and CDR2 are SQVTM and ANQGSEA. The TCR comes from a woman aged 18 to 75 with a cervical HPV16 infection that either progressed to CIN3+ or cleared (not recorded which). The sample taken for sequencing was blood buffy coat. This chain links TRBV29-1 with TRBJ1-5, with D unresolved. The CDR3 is CSVEVVVGQPQHF. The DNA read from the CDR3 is TGCAGCGTTGAAGTGGTAGTCGGTCAGCCC.